The TCR beta chain under discussion was sequenced for a study of blood T cells in healthy people across ages. Then a second PCR, running about 7 to 11 cycles, was carried out with a sample-barcoded 5' primer and a J-beta primer mix. Each TCR beta cDNA got a 12-nucleotide random molecular identifier. TCRdb used MiXCR to reprocess the 5' RACE reads, holding one entry per CDR3 protein. This sample has about 780,000 distinct CDR3 sequences, with around 45% found just once. Extractions gave at least 6 micrograms of total RNA per sample. V lost 2 bases and J lost 7, with 18 bases in between. This CDR3 comprises 16 residues. Germline loops: CDR1 SGHTA, CDR2 FQGNSA.

This sequence was found in a man older than 75 in good health. The sequencing sample was made of blood. This chain uses TRBV7-2 with TRBJ1-5, with D perhaps TRBD1 (6 bases). CDR3 sequence (DNA): TGTGCCAGCAGCTTATTTTCGGGGGGCGATTCCCAGCCCCAGCATTTT. As protein: CASSLFSGGDSQPQHF.